The clone carrying this TCR beta chain has ten or more counts. The sample belongs to a study of CD8+CD57+ T cells in acquired aplastic anemia. Investigators profiled TCR beta VDJ and CDR3 from genomic DNA template. TCRdb fed the reads into MiXCR, producing one record per CDR3 protein. The data show some 220,000 distinct CDR3 sequences, 34% seen once. Trimming cost V 5 bases and J 4 bases; bases outside gene matches: 7. The germline V gene has CDR1 SGHTA and CDR2 FQGNSA. The CDR3 length is 14 residues. The rearrangement links TRBV7-2 to TRBJ2-7, with 8 nucleotides matching TRBD1. Sequencing input: sorted CD4+, CD8+, or CD8+CD57+ T cells (not recorded which) from PBMCs. This receptor was identified in a human donor in good health, serving as a control. This chain's CDR3 is CASSKDRVGYEQYF. The CDR3 DNA reads TGTGCCAGCAGCAAGGACAGGGTAGGGTACGAGCAGTACTTC.